The source of this T cell receptor beta chain is a study of CD8 T cells in ankylosing spondylitis. Whole-study results and caveats: Disease-linked clones reportedly concentrated significantly in matched ankylosing spondylitis synovial fluid. For ankylosing spondylitis blood, a TCR beta motif of seven to nine highly homologous variants appeared characteristic.

TCRdb analysed the 5' RACE reads with MiXCR anew, one entry per CDR3 protein. The sample has around 130,000 distinct CDR3 sequences; approximately 17% are singletons. Worth noting for this clonotype: Its cognate antigen is unknown.

The sample comprised blood, either unsorted or a sorted T cell fraction (not recorded which). The clonotype originates from a male donor with ankylosing spondylitis.

The CDR3 nucleotides are TGTGCCAGCAGTGAAGCGTCTAGCGGGATGTACGAGCAGTACTTC. Amino acids: CASSEASSGMYEQYF. The chain recombines TRBV2 with TRBJ2-7, with TRBD2 matching 9 bases. The CDR3 contains 15 residues. Per the germline V gene, CDR1 is SNHLY and CDR2 is FYNNEI. V gave up 0 bases and J gave up 4 bases; unmatched junction bases: 4.